A selection of T cell receptor beta chains follows, all from one sample in a study of blood T cell repertoires in COVID-19. Assay: immunoSEQ multiplex PCR; the TCRdb copy retains only in-frame clones and omits some. The sample lists 220,000 or so clones, roughly 80% occurring once. Sequencing input: peripheral blood. These receptors all come from a woman over 75 with COVID-19, enrolled during active disease. The CDR3 runs from the conserved cysteine through the conserved F or W. The D gene is left open where the match is weak. Size tells how often a clone was seen (once, few, many) or the class of an expanded clone, and some rows leave it out.

TRBV13	TRBJ2-3	TRBD1	.	CASSLLGQVTDTQYF	TGTGCCAGCAGCTTATTGGGACAGGTGACAGATACGCAGTATTTT
TRBV30	TRBJ1-1	TRBD1	.	CARTGAQDTEAFF	TGTGCCAGAACAGGGGCGCAGGACACTGAAGCTTTCTTT
TRBV7-2	TRBJ2-2	TRBD2	.	CASSLLAGTPGELFF	TGTGCCAGCAGCTTATTAGCGGGAACTCCGGGGGAGCTGTTTTTT
TRBV30	TRBJ2-3	TRBD2	.	CAWSASSGTSGSMTDTQYF	TGTGCCTGGAGTGCCTCCTCCGGGACTAGCGGGAGCATGACAGATACGCAGTATTTT
TRBV7-2	TRBJ1-2	.	few	CASSLVGLPGGGYTF	TGTGCCAGCAGCTTAGTTGGACTTCCCGGAGGAGGCTACACCTTC
TRBV28	TRBJ1-5	TRBD1	.	CASSLYTGGLNQPQHF	TGTGCCAGCAGTTTATACACAGGGGGCTTGAATCAGCCCCAGCATTTT
TRBV11-1	TRBJ2-7	TRBD2	.	CASTRSGGTSYEQYF	TGTGCCAGCACCCGTAGCGGGGGGACCTCCTACGAGCAGTACTTC
TRBV19	TRBJ2-2	.	.	CASSWGIEGANTGELFF	TGTGCCAGTAGTTGGGGTATAGAGGGTGCGAACACCGGGGAGCTGTTTTTT
TRBV30	TRBJ2-1	.	.	CAWTRDSPSEQFF	TGTGCCTGGACCCGGGACTCCCCTAGTGAGCAGTTCTTC
TRBV28	TRBJ1-1	TRBD1	.	CASRSQGAGEAFF	TGTGCCAGCAGATCACAGGGGGCGGGTGAAGCTTTCTTT
TRBV25-1	TRBJ1-2	.	few	CASRRGGGGYTF	TGTGCCAGCAGACGGGGGGGCGGAGGCTACACCTTC
TRBV28	TRBJ1-2	TRBD1	.	CASRTGVWDYGYTF	TGTGCCAGCAGAACAGGGGTCTGGGACTATGGCTACACCTTC
TRBV20-1	TRBJ1-2	TRBD1	.	CSASDRGPANYGYTF	TGCAGTGCTAGTGACAGGGGGCCGGCTAACTATGGCTACACCTTC
TRBV5-1	TRBJ2-2	TRBD1	once	CASSSRDSLIKNTGELFF	TGCGCCAGCAGCTCCCGGGACAGCTTAATTAAGAACACCGGGGAGCTGTTTTTT
TRBV5-1	TRBJ1-2	TRBD1	.	CASSDRELGDYGYTF	TGCGCCAGCAGCGACAGGGAACTAGGGGACTATGGCTACACCTTC
TRBV28	TRBJ1-6	.	.	CASSSYGNSPLHF	TGTGCCAGCAGTTCTTACGGTAATTCACCCCTCCACTTT
TRBV19	TRBJ1-1	.	.	CASRTYPDSRNTEAFF	TGTGCCAGCCGCACGTACCCGGACAGTCGGAACACTGAAGCTTTCTTT
TRBV27	TRBJ2-4	TRBD1	once	CASSLHLGTGPQNIQYF	TGTGCCAGCAGTCTCCACCTCGGGACAGGGCCCCAAAACATTCAGTACTTC
TRBV4-3	TRBJ1-5	TRBD1	once	CASSPRTGGALPQHF	TGCGCCAGCAGCCCCAGGACAGGGGGGGCTCTGCCCCAGCATTTT
TRBV7-8	TRBJ2-7	.	.	CASSFVGQGYYEQYF	TGTGCCAGCAGCTTTGTCGGGCAGGGCTACTACGAGCAGTACTTC
TRBV7-9	TRBJ2-1	.	few	CASSPGTRKTNEQFF	TGTGCCAGCAGCCCCGGGACAAGGAAAACCAATGAGCAGTTCTTC
TRBV30	TRBJ1-6	.	.	CAWSNGQGSSPLHF	TGTGCCTGGAGTAACGGGCAGGGTTCTTCACCCCTCCACTTT
TRBV4-3	TRBJ2-7	.	.	CASSQGNHPGDSYEQYF	TGCGCCAGCAGCCAAGGCAATCACCCCGGAGACTCCTACGAGCAGTACTTC
TRBV5-1	TRBJ1-1	TRBD1	few	CASSSGTEGTEAFF	TGCGCCAGCAGCTCCGGGACAGAGGGCACTGAAGCTTTCTTT
TRBV6-5	TRBJ2-2	.	.	CASSYGLSGELFF	TGTGCCAGCAGTTACGGGCTTAGCGGGGAGCTGTTTTTT
TRBV7-9	TRBJ1-4	.	.	CASSAPVEKLFF	TGTGCCAGCAGCGCTCCGGTCGAAAAACTGTTTTTT
TRBV19	TRBJ1-3	TRBD1	.	CASSIGTGNDLNGNTIYF	TGTGCCAGTAGTATCGGGACAGGGAACGATTTGAATGGAAACACCATATATTTT
TRBV11-2	TRBJ2-1	.	.	CASSSAGGAGSYNEQFF	TGTGCCAGCAGCTCCGCCGGAGGAGCGGGCTCCTACAATGAGCAGTTCTTC
TRBV28	TRBJ1-3	.	few	CASLPGNSGNTIYF	TGTGCCAGCCTCCCGGGAAACTCTGGAAACACCATATATTTT
TRBV5-4	TRBJ1-2	.	.	CASSLVGREAGYTF	TGTGCCAGCAGCTTAGTAGGTAGGGAGGCTGGCTACACCTTC
TRBV6-5	TRBJ2-1	TRBD2	.	CASEASSGPNNEQFF	TGTGCCAGCGAGGCCTCTAGCGGGCCTAACAATGAGCAGTTCTTC
TRBV18	TRBJ2-3	TRBD2	.	CASSPGAGGADTQYF	TGTGCCAGCTCACCAGGGGCGGGAGGAGCCGATACGCAGTATTTT
TRBV28	TRBJ1-1	.	few	CASSFYRAEAFF	TGTGCCAGCAGTTTTTACAGGGCTGAAGCTTTCTTT
TRBV3-1/TRBV3-2	TRBJ1-2	TRBD1	.	CASRITGDDGYTF	TGTGCCAGCAGGATAACAGGGGATGATGGCTACACCTTC
TRBV2	TRBJ1-2	.	.	CASSVLQSFYGYTF	TGTGCCAGCAGTGTATTACAGAGCTTCTATGGCTACACCTTC
TRBV7-6	TRBJ2-5	TRBD2	.	CASSHLQGGETQYF	TGTGCCAGCAGCCACCTCCAGGGAGGGGAGACCCAGTACTTC
TRBV30	TRBJ1-2	.	.	CAWGIQGRNYGYTF	TGTGCCTGGGGGATTCAGGGGCGAAACTATGGCTACACCTTC
TRBV28	TRBJ1-1	.	once	CASSLYRDTEAFF	TGTGCCAGCAGTTTATACAGGGACACTGAAGCTTTCTTT
TRBV27	TRBJ1-6	TRBD1	few	CASSWAGGLGTPLHF	TGTGCCAGCAGTTGGGCAGGGGGGTTGGGGACACCCCTCCACTTT
TRBV6-5	TRBJ1-1	TRBD1	.	CASSYGQGFGEAFF	TGTGCCAGCAGTTACGGACAGGGATTCGGTGAAGCTTTCTTT
TRBV19	TRBJ2-3	.	few	CASSIRELGTDTQYF	TGTGCCAGTAGTATTCGGGAGTTGGGCACAGATACGCAGTATTTT
TRBV2	TRBJ2-3	.	.	CASRLGSDTQYF	TGTGCCAGCCGACTAGGATCAGATACGCAGTATTTT
TRBV18	TRBJ2-7	TRBD1	.	CASSLSQGYYEQYF	TGTGCCAGCTCATTGTCACAGGGGTACTACGAGCAGTACTTC
TRBV3-1/TRBV3-2	TRBJ2-3	.	.	CASSPSMDSTLDTQYF	TGTGCCAGCAGTCCTTCGATGGACAGCACTCTAGATACGCAGTATTTT
TRBV9	TRBJ1-1	TRBD1	.	CASSPGTGLTEAFF	TGTGCCAGCAGCCCCGGGACAGGGTTAACTGAAGCTTTCTTT
TRBV15	TRBJ1-4	.	.	CATSRDTGDVEKLFF	TGTGCCACCAGCAGAGATACGGGAGACGTCGAAAAACTGTTTTTT
TRBV29-1	TRBJ2-1	.	.	CSVGSRAYYNEQFF	TGCAGCGTTGGGTCCAGGGCTTACTACAATGAGCAGTTCTTC
TRBV7-8	TRBJ1-1	.	once	CASSLAGQQNTEAFF	TGTGCCAGCAGCTTAGCAGGACAGCAGAACACTGAAGCTTTCTTT
TRBV6-5	TRBJ2-2	.	once	CASTITGELFF	TGTGCCAGCACAATTACCGGGGAGCTGTTTTTT
TRBV18	TRBJ2-1	TRBD1	.	CASSPWTGLHEQFF	TGTGCCAGCTCACCGTGGACAGGGCTTCATGAGCAGTTCTTC
TRBV4-1	TRBJ2-5	TRBD2	.	CASSQGLAGYQETQYF	TGCGCCAGCAGCCAGGGACTAGCGGGGTACCAAGAGACCCAGTACTTC
TRBV5-4	TRBJ2-1	.	.	CASSLVGLNEQFF	TGTGCCAGCAGCTTGGTGGGGCTCAATGAGCAGTTCTTC
TRBV5-1	TRBJ2-1	.	.	CASSLSGTSFGEQFF	TGCGCCAGCAGCCTCTCCGGGACTTCTTTCGGTGAGCAGTTCTTC
TRBV21-1	TRBJ2-5	.	.	CASSKGPTSGQETQYF	TGTGCCAGCAGCAAAGGGCCCACTAGCGGCCAAGAGACCCAGTACTTC
TRBV30	TRBJ1-2	.	.	CAWSSRPGLGYTF	TGTGCCTGGAGTTCCCGTCCCGGACTTGGCTACACCTTC
TRBV24-1	TRBJ2-3	TRBD2	.	CATSDLGLAGRDTQYF	TGTGCCACCAGTGACCTTGGACTAGCGGGAAGAGATACGCAGTATTTT
TRBV28	TRBJ1-2	.	.	CASSLLGSSGGYTF	TGTGCCAGCAGTTTATTGGGATCCTCGGGGGGCTACACCTTC
TRBV24-1	TRBJ2-7	.	.	CATGGWLGEQYF	TGTGCCACCGGGGGGTGGTTAGGCGAGCAGTACTTC